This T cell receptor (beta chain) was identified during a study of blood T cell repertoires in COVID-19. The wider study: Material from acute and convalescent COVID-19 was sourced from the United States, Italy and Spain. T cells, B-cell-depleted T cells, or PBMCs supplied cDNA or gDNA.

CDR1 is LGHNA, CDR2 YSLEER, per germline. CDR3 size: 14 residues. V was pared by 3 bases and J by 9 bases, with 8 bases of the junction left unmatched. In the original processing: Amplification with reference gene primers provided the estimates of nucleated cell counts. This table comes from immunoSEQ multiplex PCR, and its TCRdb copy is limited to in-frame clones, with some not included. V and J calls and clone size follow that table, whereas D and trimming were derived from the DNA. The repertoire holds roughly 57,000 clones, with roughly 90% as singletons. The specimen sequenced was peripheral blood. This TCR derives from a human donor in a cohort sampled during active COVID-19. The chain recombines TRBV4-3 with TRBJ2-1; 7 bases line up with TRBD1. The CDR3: CASSHGDSRIEQFF. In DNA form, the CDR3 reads TGCGCCAGCAGCCATGGGGACAGTCGGATTGAGCAGTTCTTC.